A selection of T cell receptor beta chains follows, all from one sample in a study of cytomegalovirus exposure and HLA in healthy donors. TCRdb's table, derived via immunoSEQ multiplex PCR, lists solely in-frame clones and lacks some. Of about 57,000 clones in the sample, 60% to 75% are singletons; the top ten hold about 9.7%. The specimen was PBMCs. These receptors were collected from a woman aged 50 to 60 in good health and CMV-seronegative. Each CDR3 is given with its conserved first and last residue. D genes are given only for firm matches. Only some rows state a clone size, as once, few, many or a class for expanded clones.

V gene	D gene	J gene	clone size	CDR3 protein	CDR3 DNA
TRBV6-5	.	TRBJ2-7	once	CASSNEGFYEQYF	TGTGCCAGCAGTAACGAGGGATTCTACGAGCAGTACTTC
TRBV28	TRBD1	TRBJ1-5	.	CASSGQGYQPQHF	TGTGCCAGCAGCGGACAGGGGTATCAGCCCCAGCATTTT
TRBV7-9	.	TRBJ1-4	.	CASTPVGQATNEKLFF	TGTGCCAGCACTCCGGTGGGCCAAGCAACTAATGAAAAACTGTTTTTT
TRBV11-3	.	TRBJ2-7	.	CASSLSLELDEQYF	TGTGCCAGCAGCTTAAGTTTGGAGCTGGACGAGCAGTACTTC
TRBV7-9	TRBD1	TRBJ1-1	.	CASSSGTGGGMNTEAFF	TGTGCCAGCAGCTCCGGGACAGGGGGTGGGATGAACACTGAAGCTTTCTTT
TRBV6-1	.	TRBJ2-7	few	CASSEAYHGQGAYEQYF	TGTGCCAGCAGTGAAGCCTACCACGGGCAGGGCGCTTACGAGCAGTACTTC
TRBV19	TRBD1	TRBJ1-3	.	CASRVGTGFGNTIYF	TGTGCCAGTAGAGTCGGGACAGGGTTCGGAAACACCATATATTTT
TRBV20-1	.	TRBJ2-1	.	CSAAQEQFF	TGCAGTGCCGCCCAGGAGCAGTTCTTC
TRBV7-3	.	TRBJ2-3	.	CASSFQGTDTQYF	TGTGCCAGCAGCTTTCAGGGAACAGATACGCAGTATTTT
TRBV29-1	.	TRBJ2-7	.	CSVRGSGLGEQYF	TGCAGCGTCAGGGGTTCGGGTCTGGGCGAGCAGTACTTC
TRBV29-1	TRBD1	TRBJ2-2	.	CSVATTGYTGELFF	TGCAGCGTTGCTACGACAGGGTACACCGGGGAGCTGTTTTTT
TRBV10-3	.	TRBJ2-5	.	CAISGEGTEGGQETQYF	TGTGCCATCAGTGGAGAGGGGACCGAAGGGGGCCAAGAGACCCAGTACTTC
TRBV15	TRBD1	TRBJ1-5	few	CATSRDGGEQGYQPQHF	TGTGCCACCAGCAGAGATGGAGGGGAACAGGGGTACCAGCCCCAGCATTTT
TRBV5-6	.	TRBJ2-1	few	CASSLGLASFF	TGTGCCAGCAGCTTGGGACTTGCTTCTTTCTTC
TRBV27	TRBD2	TRBJ2-3	.	CASTPQWGGTDTQYF	TGTGCCAGCACCCCCCAATGGGGGGGAACAGATACGCAGTATTTT